This TCR beta chain originates from a study of T cell repertoires in cytomegalovirus infection. The wider study: CMV epitopes, recently identified HLA-C-restricted and well-studied HLA-B-restricted, were used. Matching HLA type and CMV infection were both indicated by public TCR beta signatures.

Study results and limitations: Predominance within the ex vivo response was attributable to HLA-C-restricted CMV-specific TCR beta clonotypes. Summed frequency of public TCR beta families distinguished CMV carriers with the relevant HLA.

This clonotype has at least ten counts. The antigen remains unidentified. One entry per CDR3 protein, called by TCRdb with MiXCR from the reads. Among 750,000 to 950,000 distinct CDR3 sequences listed, about 27% were seen once. The TCR sequence derives from a human donor in good health (CMV status not recorded). Some clones in this sample may be carry-over from other donors' samples. The starting material was cultured CD8+ T cells from PBMCs, obtained from culture after CMV antigen stimulation.

CDR3 sequence reads: CASSYGLTNEQFF. Written as DNA, the CDR3 is TGTGCCAGCAGCTACGGACTAACCAATGAGCAGTTCTTC. The chain couples TRBV7-2 to TRBJ2-1, with D possibly matching TRBD2 (6 bases). The CDR3 has 13 amino acids. The germline V gene encodes CDR1 SGHTA and CDR2 FQGNSA. Trimming pared 4 bases from V and 6 bases from J, leaving 10 bases between.